One and the same sample provided the 29 T cell receptor beta chains below, sequenced in a study of blood T cell repertoires in COVID-19. Measured with immunoSEQ multiplex PCR; TCRdb has only the in-frame clones, and not every one. The sample holds about 150,000 clones; approximately 91% are singletons and the top ten take 0.5% to 0.55%. The material sequenced was peripheral blood. These receptors came from a man aged 45 to 65 with acute or convalescent COVID-19.

The J gene is TRBJ1-1, the V gene TRBV2, with 11 bases lining up with TRBD1. Per the germline V gene, CDR1 is SNHLY and CDR2 is FYNNEI. The length of the CDR3 is 14 residues. The ends lost 6 bases at V and 6 bases at J; junction bases unmatched: 6. CDR3 coding DNA: TGTGCCAGCAGCGGGGACAGGGGGGTCTCTGAAGCTTTCTTT. Protein: CASSGDRGVSEAFF.

The rearrangement uses TRBV28 and TRBJ1-3; 8 positions agree with TRBD1. Trimming at V came to 2 bases and at J to 3 bases, leaving 3 bases not matched to a gene. The CDR3 runs to 15 residues. The germline gives CDR1 MDHEN, CDR2 SYDVKM. CDR3: CASSLQGAGGNTIYF. The CDR3 DNA reads TGTGCCAGCAGTTTACAGGGGGCTGGTGGAAACACCATATATTTT. Full variable domain (missing parts from reference TRBV28 and TRBJ1-3): DVKVTQSSRYLVKRTGEKVFLECVQDMDHENMFWYRQDPGLGLRLIYFSYDVKMKEKGDIPEGYSVSREKKERFSLILESASTNQTSMYLCASSLQGAGGNTIYFGEGSWLTVV.

J is TRBJ1-5 and V is TRBV10-3, with unresolved D. Germline V gene sequence: CDR1 ENHRY, CDR2 SYGVKD. This CDR3 is 15 amino acids long. Trimming took 4 bases from V and 6 from J, leaving 16 bases between them. The CDR3 here is CAISVEMGRSQPQHF. The CDR3 DNA sequence: TGTGCCATCAGTGTCGAAATGGGGAGGTCTCAGCCCCAGCATTTT.

CDR3 sequence: CASSFAPGQGEAGELFF. In DNA, the CDR3 is TGTGCCAGCAGCTTCGCACCGGGACAGGGGGAGGCCGGGGAGCTGTTTTTT. The V and J genes are TRBV11-2 and TRBJ2-2, with TRBD1 matching over 11 bases. CDR1 and CDR2 (germline): SGHAT, FQNNGV. The CDR3 runs to 17 residues. V dropped 3 bases and J dropped 6; count of bases not matched to a gene: 9.

This rearrangement joins TRBV7-9 to TRBJ1-1, with D perhaps matching TRBD1 (5 bases). This CDR3 spans 15 amino acids. Trimming cost V 5 bases and J 5 bases, with 18 bases left between them. CDR1 and CDR2 from the germline V gene are SEHNR and FQNEAQ (reference sequence). Here the CDR3 DNA reads TGTGCCAGCAGCGGGCCAACAGATCGGGGGACTGAAGCTTTCTTT. It is translated as CASSGPTDRGTEAFF.

This clone was recorded once. The V gene is TRBV5-6, the J gene TRBJ2-4; 7 bases match TRBD1. V lost 0 bases to trimming and J lost 0 bases; unmatched junction nucleotides: 6. Germline CDR1 is SGHDT and CDR2 is YYEEEE. CDR3 size: 17 residues. The CDR3 DNA sequence: TGTGCCAGCAGCTTGGGACAGGGATACGGAGCCAAAAACATTCAGTACTTC. It yields the protein CASSLGQGYGAKNIQYF.

This chain joins TRBV27 and TRBJ2-7; 7 bases are a match to TRBD1. This CDR3 region has 17 residues. CDR1 is MNHEY and CDR2 is SMNVEV in the germline V gene (reference sequence). The J segment lost 2 bases and the V segment lost 6 bases, leaving 16 bases of the junction unmatched. CDR3 DNA sequence: TGTGCCAGCAGAGACCGTGATGGGGACAGAATAACCTACGAGCAGTACTTC. Its translation: CASRDRDGDRITYEQYF.

Of note for this clone: The germline gene is not matched at one end of the junction; a read error may be the cause. V gene TRBV4-2 combines with J gene TRBJ2-1, with D unresolved. CDR3 size: 13 residues. Germline CDR1 is LGHNA and CDR2 is YNFKEQ. CDR3 loop: CASSQDSYSEQFF. CDR3 coding DNA: TGTGCCAGCAGCCAAGATTCGTACAGTGAGCAGTTCTTC.

This clone was detected only a few times. The chain couples TRBV28 to TRBJ2-3; possible D gene TRBD1, 6 bases. Germline loops: CDR1 MDHEN, CDR2 SYDVKM. This CDR3 is 14 amino acids long. Trimming took off 6 bases at V and 6 bases at J, with 16 bases between the two ends. DNA of the CDR3: TGTGCCAGCAGACCCGTGGGGGCAGGGGATACGCAGTATTTT. Its protein product is CASRPVGAGDTQYF.

The genes are TRBV7-3 and TRBJ2-4; possibly TRBD1 for D (6 bases). V lost 7 bases and J lost 2, with 9 bases in between. There are 13 residues in the CDR3. The germline V gene encodes CDR1 SGHTA and CDR2 FQGTGA. CDR3 in amino acids: CASTQGTKNIQYF. The CDR3 coding sequence is TGTGCCAGCACACAGGGAACCAAAAACATTCAGTACTTC.

The chain uses TRBV28 and TRBJ2-3; D might be TRBD2 (5 bases). From germline, CDR1 is MDHEN and CDR2 SYDVKM. Trimming shortened V by 7 bases and J by 7 bases, and 18 bases separated the two germline ends. The CDR3 is 14 residues long. CDR3 residues: CASNRRGPLHTQYF. DNA for the CDR3: TGTGCCAGCAACCGTCGGGGTCCGTTACATACGCAGTATTTT.

The rearrangement joins TRBV6-5 to TRBJ1-2, with a tentative D call TRBD1 (5 bases). This CDR3 is built from 13 residues. V lost 7 bases and J lost 5, with 14 bases in between. Germline assignment: CDR1 MNHEY and CDR2 SVGAGI. Written as DNA, the CDR3 is TGTGCCAGCACCTTCGTGGGGGGGTATGGCTACACCTTC. Encoded protein: CASTFVGGYGYTF.

The V call is TRBV2, the J call TRBJ1-4, with D perhaps TRBD1 (5 bases). CDR3 length equals 15 residues. V shed 6 bases and J shed 8 bases, with 19 bases lying between them. CDR1 and CDR2 from the germline V gene are SNHLY and FYNNEI. CDR3 in DNA: TGTGCCAGCAGCGCGCCCCGGGGGGGTGGAGAAAAACTGTTTTTT. It encodes CASSAPRGGGEKLFF. The whole variable domain, filled in from reference TRBV2 and TRBJ1-4, reads EPEVTQTPSHQVTQMGQEVILRCVPISNHLYFYWYRQILGQKVEFLVSFYNNEISEKSEIFDDQFSVERPDGSNFTLKIRSTKLEDSAMYFCASSAPRGGGEKLFFGSGTQLSVL.

The CDR3 nucleotides are TGTGCCAGCAGTGAGAACAGGGGCTCATACAATGAGCAGTTCTTC. It translates to CASSENRGSYNEQFF. The genes are TRBV6-4 and TRBJ2-1; 7 nucleotides align to TRBD1. The CDR3 extends over 15 amino acids. V trimming: 3 bases; J trimming: 4 bases; junction bases outside the gene matches: 6. The germline CDR1 and CDR2 sequences are MRHNA and SNTAGT.

The V gene is TRBV5-5, the J gene TRBJ2-1, with a weak D call TRBD1 (6 bases). Germline V gene lookup returns CDR1 SGHKS and CDR2 YYEKEE (reference sequence). The CDR3 has 16 amino acids. The V end lost 3 bases, the J end lost 3 bases, and 16 bases lay between the germline ends. The CDR3 DNA reads TGTGCCAGCAGCTGGGGACATTCTACGAACTACAATGAGCAGTTCTTC. Its translation is CASSWGHSTNYNEQFF.

V usage is TRBV3-1 (or the pseudogene TRBV3-2) and J usage is TRBJ1-2; possible D gene TRBD1, 5 bases. The V gene's germline CDR1 is LGHDT and CDR2 YNNKEL (reference sequence). Trimming removed 1 base from V and 1 base from J, with 10 bases in between. This CDR3 is 15 amino acids long. CDR3 sequence: CASSQGEGLNYGYTF. CDR3 nucleotides: TGTGCCAGCAGCCAAGGTGAGGGACTTAACTATGGCTACACCTTC.

V and J are TRBV3-1 (or the pseudogene TRBV3-2) and TRBJ1-1, with D uncertain. CDR3 length equals 11 residues. The germline V and J ends were trimmed by 0 bases and 8 bases, with 4 bases remaining between them. Germline lookup yields CDR1 LGHDT and CDR2 YNNKEL (reference sequence). The CDR3 here is CASSQDSEAFF. The CDR3 region has the DNA TGTGCCAGCAGCCAAGATTCAGAAGCTTTCTTT.

CDR3 bases: TGTGCCAGCACCGACCGGGGGATTGCTGGAAACACCATATATTTT. This encodes CASTDRGIAGNTIYF. The V call is TRBV7-2, the J call TRBJ1-3, with D possibly TRBD1 on 5 matching bases. The CDR3 runs to 15 residues. Germline CDR1 and CDR2: SGHTA and FQGNSA. V gave up 7 bases and J gave up 2 bases, with 15 bases separating them.

The rearrangement links TRBV5-1 to TRBJ1-6; 9 bases match TRBD1. Trimming at V came to 0 bases and at J to 9 bases, leaving 10 bases not matched to a gene. Germline CDR1 SGHRS, CDR2 YFSETQ. The CDR3 covers 17 residues. CDR3 nucleotides: TGCGCCAGCAGCTTGGCCCCGGGACAGGGTGACGGTTCACCCCTCCACTTT. It yields the protein CASSLAPGQGDGSPLHF.

A few counts support this clone. The sample contains more than one DNA sequence encoding this CDR3. This chain connects TRBV19 to TRBJ1-5, with 7 bases identical to TRBD1. Germline CDR1 LNHDA, CDR2 SQIVND (reference sequence). The CDR3 loop spans 14 amino acids. V lost 2 bases, J lost 2 bases, and 0 bases stayed unmatched. CDR3 region: CASSIQGGNQPQHF. The CDR3 DNA reads as TGTGCCAGTAGTATACAGGGGGGCAATCAGCCCCAGCATTTT.

This chain connects TRBV3-1 (or the pseudogene TRBV3-2) to TRBJ2-2; 7 bases align to TRBD2. The CDR3 runs 16 residues. J was trimmed by 4 bases and V by 6 bases; bases with no gene match: 11. Per germline, CDR1 LGHDT and CDR2 YNNKEL (reference sequence). The CDR3 coding sequence is TGTGCCAGCAGGGACGGGACTACCCGACCCACCGGGGAGCTGTTTTTT. Residues: CASRDGTTRPTGELFF.

The V gene is TRBV2, the J gene TRBJ2-2; 7 bases line up with TRBD1. The germline V gene has CDR1 SNHLY and CDR2 FYNNEI. V dropped 3 bases and J dropped 4; count of bases not matched to a gene: 5. The CDR3 totals 15 residues. The CDR3 DNA is TGTGCCAGCAGTGATCAGGGGGTTGGCACCGGGGAGCTGTTTTTT. It yields the protein CASSDQGVGTGELFF.

This clone was found once. The chain uses TRBV27 and TRBJ2-3, with unresolved D. From germline, CDR1 is MNHEY and CDR2 SMNVEV (reference sequence). This CDR3 spans 14 amino acids. V was trimmed by 2 bases and J by 2 bases, leaving 8 bases between them. CDR3 coding DNA: TGTGCCAGCAGTTTAGCCAGAAACACAGATACGCAGTATTTT. Its protein product is CASSLARNTDTQYF.

The CDR3 protein is CASSADRAMKEKLFF. The CDR3 coding sequence is TGTGCCAGCAGCGCAGACAGGGCTATGAAGGAAAAACTGTTTTTT. The chain combines TRBV2 with TRBJ1-4, with TRBD1 matching over 7 bases. V gave up 6 bases and J gave up 8 bases; unmatched junction bases: 12. The CDR3 is made up of 15 amino acids. CDR1 and CDR2 (germline): SNHLY, FYNNEI.

The chain joins TRBV4-1 to TRBJ1-4; 7 bases agree with TRBD1. This CDR3 region has 16 residues. Germline V lookup: CDR1 MGHRA, CDR2 YSYEKL. Trimming took 3 bases from V and 8 from J; bases not matched to a gene: 12. CDR3 protein: CASSQPPGGVGEKLFF. The CDR3, as DNA: TGCGCCAGCAGCCAGCCGCCAGGGGGAGTGGGGGAAAAACTGTTTTTT.

The chain has TRBV19 and TRBJ2-1; 7 bases fit TRBD1. Looked up from germline, CDR1 is LNHDA and CDR2 is SQIVND (reference sequence). With 5 bases clipped from V and 0 bases from J, the junction kept 4 bases outside the gene matches. The CDR3 totals 15 residues. The CDR3 DNA sequence: TGTGCCAGTAGTTTGACAGGGAGCTCCTACAATGAGCAGTTCTTC. Protein sequence: CASSLTGSSYNEQFF.

V is TRBV18 and J is TRBJ2-6, with a weak D call TRBD1 (5 bases). This CDR3 contains 17 residues. Between the trimmed V and J ends, which lost 1 base and 0 bases, there was a span of 10 bases. Germline loops: CDR1 KGHSH, CDR2 LQKENI. CDR3 sequence (DNA): TGTGCCAGCTCACCACTTTCAGGGCCCTCTGGGGCCAACGTCCTGACTTTC. Translated: CASSPLSGPSGANVLTF. The entire variable domain, with the rest obtained from reference TRBV18 and TRBJ2-6, is as follows: NAGVMQNPRHLVRRRGQEARLRCSPMKGHSHVYWYRQLPEEGLKFMVYLQKENIIDESGMPKERFSAEFPKEGPSILRIQQVVRGDSAAYFCASSPLSGPSGANVLTFGAGSRLTVL.

This chain links TRBV3-1 (or the pseudogene TRBV3-2) with TRBJ2-5; TRBD2 is a possible D gene (5 bases). The ends were cut back, 0 bases at V and 0 bases at J, with 11 bases in the middle. From germline, CDR1 is LGHDT and CDR2 YNNKEL (reference sequence). CDR3 length: 16 residues. The CDR3 nucleotides are TGTGCCAGCAGCCAAGATCGGGGAGATTACCAAGAGACCCAGTACTTC. The encoded protein is CASSQDRGDYQETQYF.

The chain has TRBV5-1 and TRBJ2-1; 9 bases agree with TRBD1. Trimming at V came to 6 bases and at J to 8 bases, leaving 9 bases not matched to a gene. Looked up from germline, CDR1 is SGHRS and CDR2 is YFSETQ. The CDR3 is made up of 14 amino acids. The CDR3 reads CASIPGQGGHEQFF. The CDR3 region has the DNA TGCGCCAGCATCCCGGGACAGGGCGGACATGAGCAGTTCTTC.